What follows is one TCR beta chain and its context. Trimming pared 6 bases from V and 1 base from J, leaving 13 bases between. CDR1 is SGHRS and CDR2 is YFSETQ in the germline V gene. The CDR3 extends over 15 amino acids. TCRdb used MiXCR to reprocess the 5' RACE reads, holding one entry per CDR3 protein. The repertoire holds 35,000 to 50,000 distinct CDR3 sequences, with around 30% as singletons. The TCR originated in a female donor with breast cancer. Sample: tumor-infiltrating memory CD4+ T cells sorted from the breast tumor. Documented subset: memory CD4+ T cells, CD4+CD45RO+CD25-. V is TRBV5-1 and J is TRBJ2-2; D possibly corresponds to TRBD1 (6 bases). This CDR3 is CASNPRTENTGELFF. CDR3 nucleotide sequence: TGCGCCAGCAACCCACGGACAGAGAACACCGGGGAGCTGTTTTTT.